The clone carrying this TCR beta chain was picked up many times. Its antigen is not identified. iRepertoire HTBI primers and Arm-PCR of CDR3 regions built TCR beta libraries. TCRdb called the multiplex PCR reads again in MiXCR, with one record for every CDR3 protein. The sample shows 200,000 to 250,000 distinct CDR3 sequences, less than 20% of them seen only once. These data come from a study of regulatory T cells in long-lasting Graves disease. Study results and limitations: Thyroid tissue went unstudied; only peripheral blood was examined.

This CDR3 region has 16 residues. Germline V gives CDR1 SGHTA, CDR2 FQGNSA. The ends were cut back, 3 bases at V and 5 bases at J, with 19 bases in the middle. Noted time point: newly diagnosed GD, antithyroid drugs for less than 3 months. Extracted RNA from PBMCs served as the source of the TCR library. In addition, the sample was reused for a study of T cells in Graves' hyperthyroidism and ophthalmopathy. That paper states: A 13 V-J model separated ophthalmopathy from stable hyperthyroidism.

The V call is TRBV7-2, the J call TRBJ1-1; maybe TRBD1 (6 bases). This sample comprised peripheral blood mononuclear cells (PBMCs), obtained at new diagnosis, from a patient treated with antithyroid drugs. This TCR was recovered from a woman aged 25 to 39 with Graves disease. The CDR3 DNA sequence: TGTGCCAGCAGCTTTTTCCAGGGACAAGGTACGACTGAAGCTTTCTTT. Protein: CASSFFQGQGTTEAFF.